Following are 19 T cell receptor beta chains from one sample sequenced in a study of T cells after yellow fever vaccination. TCRdb re-called the 5' RACE reads through MiXCR, storing one row per CDR3 protein. The sample holds a few hundred thousand distinct CDR3 sequences, approximately 8% seen once. The sequencing here drew on PBMCs, taken approximately 47 days after the first yellow fever vaccination. These receptor sequences come from a man aged 18 to 29 who received the YFV17D yellow fever vaccine.

J is TRBJ1-3 and V is TRBV4-3, with D unresolved. The CDR3 has 16 amino acids. V was pared by 0 bases and J by 3 bases, with 12 bases between. CDR1 and CDR2 (germline): LGHNA, YSLEER. This CDR3 is CASSQEVTYYGNTIYF. Here the CDR3 DNA reads TGCGCCAGCAGCCAAGAAGTGACGTACTATGGAAACACCATATATTTT.

The rearrangement joins TRBV12-3 or TRBV12-4 to TRBJ1-1, with 7 bases fitting TRBD1. The CDR3 is made up of 15 amino acids. J lost 6 bases, V lost 5 bases, and 12 bases had no gene match. The CDR3 loop is CASSPQPRGSAEAFF. CDR3 in DNA: TGTGCCAGCAGTCCCCAGCCCAGGGGGAGTGCTGAAGCTTTCTTT.

The chain joins TRBV7-2 to TRBJ2-2, with D hard to call. The CDR3 spans 16 residues. Germline lookup yields CDR1 SGHTA and CDR2 FQGNSA. Trimming took off 5 bases at V and 7 bases at J, with 20 bases between the two ends. The CDR3 here is CASSLNAALGYGELFF. CDR3 DNA sequence: TGTGCCAGCAGCCTAAACGCGGCGCTGGGATACGGGGAGCTGTTTTTT. Looking up the rest from reference TRBV7-2 and TRBJ2-2 gives the full variable domain: GAGVSQSPSNKVTEKGKDVELRCDPISGHTALYWYRQSLGQGLEFLIYFQGNSAPDKSGLPSDRFSAERTGGSVSTLTIQRTQQEDSAVYLCASSLNAALGYGELFFGEGSRLTVL.

This clonotype has only a few counts. V and J are TRBV7-2 and TRBJ2-1; no clear D. The germline V gene has CDR1 SGHTA and CDR2 FQGNSA. With 3 bases removed from V and 0 bases from J, the gap between germline ends came to 9 bases. The CDR3 is made up of 15 amino acids. Here the CDR3 DNA reads TGTGCCAGCAGCTTTAGTAGATTCTCCTACAATGAGCAGTTCTTC. Translation: CASSFSRFSYNEQFF.

This clonotype appeared a few times. The chain employs TRBV7-2 and TRBJ2-2; 8 bases match TRBD1. V lost 2 bases to trimming and J lost 7 bases; unmatched junction nucleotides: 6. The CDR3 is 15 residues long. The germline gives CDR1 SGHTA, CDR2 FQGNSA. As DNA, the CDR3 is TGTGCCAGCAGCTTATTGCAGGGGGCGGGCGGGGAGCTGTTTTTT. It yields the protein CASSLLQGAGGELFF. Complete variable domain (other parts from reference TRBV7-2 and TRBJ2-2): GAGVSQSPSNKVTEKGKDVELRCDPISGHTALYWYRQSLGQGLEFLIYFQGNSAPDKSGLPSDRFSAERTGGSVSTLTIQRTQQEDSAVYLCASSLLQGAGGELFFGEGSRLTVL.

The V and J genes are TRBV13 and TRBJ2-3; D gene uncertain. Deletions cut 0 bases from V and 9 bases from J, with 7 bases between. The CDR3 spans 12 residues. Per germline, CDR1 PRHDT and CDR2 FYEKMQ (reference sequence). The DNA of the CDR3 is TGTGCCAGCAGCTTAGGCGAACCGACGCAGTATTTT. Its protein product is CASSLGEPTQYF.

The chain combines TRBV29-1 with TRBJ1-1, with a weak D call TRBD1 (5 bases). The CDR3 is 17 residues long. Between the trimmed V and J ends, which lost 1 base and 0 bases, there was a span of 18 bases. The germline gives CDR1 SQVTM, CDR2 ANQGSEA. The CDR3: CSVEGSPGVRMNTEAFF. The CDR3 DNA sequence: TGCAGCGTTGAAGGAAGTCCGGGGGTCAGAATGAACACTGAAGCTTTCTTT.

The genes are TRBV20-1 and TRBJ2-1; D call uncertain. CDR3 length: 15 residues. V was clipped by 3 bases and J by 0 bases, with 12 bases between them. The germline gives CDR1 DFQATT, CDR2 SNEGSKA (reference sequence). CDR3 DNA: TGCAGTGCTAGGCGACCCGCGACCTCCTACAATGAGCAGTTCTTC. Translation gives CSARRPATSYNEQFF.

This sequence joins TRBV7-2 and TRBJ2-1; D may be TRBD2 (5 bases). This CDR3 region has 15 residues. From germline, CDR1 is SGHTA and CDR2 FQGNSA. V was trimmed by 4 bases and J by 2 bases, leaving 12 bases between them. DNA of the CDR3: TGTGCCAGCAGCTACCTGGACTCCCCCTACAATGAGCAGTTCTTC. This sequence encodes CASSYLDSPYNEQFF. The variable domain in full, completed from reference TRBV7-2 and TRBJ2-1, reads GAGVSQSPSNKVTEKGKDVELRCDPISGHTALYWYRQSLGQGLEFLIYFQGNSAPDKSGLPSDRFSAERTGGSVSTLTIQRTQQEDSAVYLCASSYLDSPYNEQFFGPGTRLTVL.

This clonotype was observed a handful of times. The V gene is TRBV9, the J gene TRBJ2-7; D is unresolved. In germline, CDR1 is SGDLS, CDR2 YYNGEE. With 2 bases removed from V and 1 base from J, the gap between germline ends came to 10 bases. This CDR3 spans 14 amino acids. Written as DNA, the CDR3 is TGTGCCAGCAGCGTGGCAGGAAAATCCTACGAGCAGTACTTC. Residues: CASSVAGKSYEQYF.

V and J are TRBV6-5 and TRBJ1-6, with unresolved D. Trimming removed 2 bases from V and 9 bases from J, with 17 bases in between. Germline-derived CDR1 and CDR2 are MNHEY and SVGAGI. The CDR3 loop spans 16 amino acids. The DNA for the CDR3 is TGTGCCAGCAGTTACGCCGGATTGACCGTGGGTTCACCCCTCCACTTT. Protein product: CASSYAGLTVGSPLHF.

This rearrangement joins TRBV12-3 or TRBV12-4 to TRBJ2-5, with D hard to call. Trimming removed 6 bases at V and 1 base at J, with 9 bases between. CDR3 size: 13 residues. In DNA form, the CDR3 reads TGTGCCAGCAGGTTACAGCCCCAAGAGACCCAGTACTTC. Its translation is CASRLQPQETQYF.

The chain couples TRBV20-1 to TRBJ2-5; 7 bases are shared with TRBD1. The CDR3 is 14 amino acids. V shed 2 bases, J shed 5 bases, and the junction held 8 bases outside the gene matches. Germline loops: CDR1 DFQATT, CDR2 SNEGSKA (reference sequence). CDR3 residues: CSARNPRGSETQYF. In nucleotides, the CDR3 is TGCAGTGCTAGAAACCCCAGGGGGTCGGAGACCCAGTACTTC.

This clonotype turned up a few times. V and J are TRBV5-1 and TRBJ2-6; TRBD1 aligns across 9 bases. V was pared by 5 bases and J by 1 base, with 10 bases of the junction left unmatched. The CDR3 is 18 residues long. Germline CDR1 is SGHRS and CDR2 is YFSETQ. The CDR3 reads CASRSSGTGPSGANVLTF. DNA of the CDR3: TGCGCCAGCAGATCTTCCGGGACAGGGCCTTCTGGGGCCAACGTCCTGACTTTC.

This clonotype was counted between two and nine times. The rearrangement uses TRBV7-8 and TRBJ2-1; TRBD1 is a possible D gene (6 bases). Trimming took 5 bases from V and 6 from J, leaving 20 bases between them. The CDR3 spans 16 residues. Germline V lookup: CDR1 SGHVS, CDR2 FQNEAQ. The CDR3 protein is CASSPSRDTHFNEQFF. The CDR3 coding sequence is TGTGCCAGCAGCCCTTCAAGGGACACCCACTTCAATGAGCAGTTCTTC.

The rearrangement links TRBV5-1 to TRBJ2-7, with D possibly being TRBD1 (6 bases). The germline V gene encodes CDR1 SGHRS and CDR2 YFSETQ. V lost 3 bases to trimming and J lost 4 bases, with 14 bases between them. There are 14 residues in the CDR3. The CDR3 region has the DNA TGCGCCAGCAGCTCAGGGGACCTAGCTTACGAGCAGTACTTC. It is translated as CASSSGDLAYEQYF.

The CDR3 region is CASSLGGEPYEQYF. The DNA for the CDR3 is TGTGCCAGCAGCTTAGGGGGAGAACCCTACGAGCAGTACTTC. The chain links TRBV7-9 to TRBJ2-7; the D gene is possibly TRBD2 (5 bases). CDR1 is SEHNR and CDR2 is FQNEAQ in the germline V gene (reference sequence). The CDR3 is made up of 14 amino acids. Trimming removed 1 base at V and 2 bases at J, with 9 bases between.

In DNA form, the CDR3 reads TGTGCCAGCAGTTGGGGAGAGTCGCAGTATTTT. Protein product: CASSWGESQYF. This rearrangement joins TRBV12-3 or TRBV12-4 to TRBJ2-3, with a possible D match to TRBD2 (5 bases). V gave up 4 bases and J gave up 10 bases, with 9 bases separating them. There are 11 residues in the CDR3.

This chain uses TRBV4-3 with TRBJ1-5; D might be TRBD1 (5 bases). The CDR3 covers 15 residues. Germline CDR1 is LGHNA and CDR2 is YSLEER. Trimming removed 4 bases from V and 5 bases from J, with 15 bases in between. The CDR3 sequence: CASSLSLGPYQPQHF. In DNA form, the CDR3 reads TGCGCCAGCAGCCTCTCTCTGGGACCTTATCAGCCCCAGCATTTT.